The following is a T cell receptor (beta chain) sequence with its context. The antigen it recognizes is unknown. Base qualities were left out, and no much larger clone turns up one base away. The data derive from a study of blood T cell repertoires in COVID-19 (dated by TCRdb to about 2020). For context, the study as a whole: The collaborator samples originated in the United States, Italy and Spain and spanned the acute and convalescent phases of COVID-19. The material from the prospective study consisted of cDNA or gDNA derived from T cells, B-cell-depleted T cells, or PBMCs. Deeply sampled blood TCRbeta repertoires from subjects exposed to, actively infected with, or recovered from COVID-19 were included in the dataset. The repertoires were made available in a free public database intended to serve as a resource for research on the immune response to SARS-CoV-2. The samples were drawn from the first 160 participants of the ongoing ImmuneRACE study and from 1,254 subjects provided by 6 global collaborators. A de-identified subject ID, COVID-19 status, age in years and sex were almost always included in the sample metadata. Where HLA class I and class II types were available, the types were taken from metadata supplied by the sample provider, not from assay-based typing. Study-level results and caveats: Clinical and demographic metadata were provided uncurated, with the amount varying by source and participant.

After removal of 4 bases from V and 1 base from J, the junction retains 6 bases not matched to a gene. The germline V gene (reference sequence) gives CDR1 as SEHNR and CDR2 as FQNEAQ. Including the terminal cysteine and phenylalanine, the CDR3 comprises 15 residues. The read is trimmed to its CDR3 DNA, 45 bases read in frame from base 1. One collaborating source in Seattle enrolled patients while the patients were actively infected and followed the patients over time throughout the course of disease. The collaborating institutions used their own protocols to collect whole blood in K2EDTA tubes. For TCRbeta analysis, collaborator samples were shipped as frozen whole blood, as isolated PBMCs, or as DNA extracted from either sample type. TCRbeta CDR3 regions were amplified from genomic DNA by means of the immunoSEQ Assay, a bias-controlled multiplex PCR. Regarding the original processing steps: Within the assay, amplification of reference gene primers was used to estimate how many nucleated cells each sample contained. Sequence reads were collapsed and filtered to measure the absolute abundance of every unique TCRbeta CDR3 rearrangement. Productive Simpson clonality was computed per sample as the square root of Simpson's diversity index over productive rearrangements. Here the immuneACCESS table is served through TCRdb, limited to in-frame sequences with V and J called. Missing clones are a known gap in these copies; in checked studies unresolved V genes cover under half, and the rest lacks a known reason. V, J and clone size were drawn from that table, and D and trimming were deduced from the DNA. This sample comprises some 68,000 clones, about 90% of them detected only once. The ten largest clones capture under 0.65% of the sample.

This TCR was sampled from a man aged 50-60 years with COVID-19, enrolled during active disease. The rearranged segments are TRBV7-9 and TRBJ1-1, with 7 bases in between that match TRBD1. The specimen was peripheral blood. The DNA sequence reads TGTGCCAGCAGCTCAAGGACAGGCTGGAACACTGAAGCTTTCTTT. It is translated as CASSSRTGWNTEAFF.